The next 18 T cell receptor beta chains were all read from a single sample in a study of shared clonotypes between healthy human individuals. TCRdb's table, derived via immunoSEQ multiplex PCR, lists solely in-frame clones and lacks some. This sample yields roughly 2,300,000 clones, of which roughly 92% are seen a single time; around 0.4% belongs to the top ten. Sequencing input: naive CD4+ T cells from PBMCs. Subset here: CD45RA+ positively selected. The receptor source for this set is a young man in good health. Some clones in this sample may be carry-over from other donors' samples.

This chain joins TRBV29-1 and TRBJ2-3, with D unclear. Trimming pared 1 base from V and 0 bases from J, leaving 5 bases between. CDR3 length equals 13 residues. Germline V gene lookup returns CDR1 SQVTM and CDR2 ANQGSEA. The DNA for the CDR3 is TGCAGCGTTGAAGCGGGTAGCACAGATACGCAGTATTTT. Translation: CSVEAGSTDTQYF.

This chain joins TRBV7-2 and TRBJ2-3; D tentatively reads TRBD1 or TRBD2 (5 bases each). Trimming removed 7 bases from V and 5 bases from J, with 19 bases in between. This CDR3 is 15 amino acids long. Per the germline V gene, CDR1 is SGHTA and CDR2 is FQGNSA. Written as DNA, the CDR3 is TGTGCCAGCAACCCGGGACGGTCCACGGGAGATACGCAGTATTTT. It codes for CASNPGRSTGDTQYF.

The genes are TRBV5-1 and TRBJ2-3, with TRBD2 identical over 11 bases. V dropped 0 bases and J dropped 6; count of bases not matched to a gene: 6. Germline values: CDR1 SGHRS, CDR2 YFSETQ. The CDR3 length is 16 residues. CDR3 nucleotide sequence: TGCGCCAGCAGCTTGGGGGGGACTAGCGGAAGTGATACGCAGTATTTT. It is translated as CASSLGGTSGSDTQYF.

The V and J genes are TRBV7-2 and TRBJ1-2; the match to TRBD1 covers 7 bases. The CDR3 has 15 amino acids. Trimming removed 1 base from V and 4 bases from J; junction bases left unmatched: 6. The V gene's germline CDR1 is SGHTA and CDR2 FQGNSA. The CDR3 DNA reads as TGTGCCAGCAGCTTAGACTGGAGACAGGGCTATGGCTACACCTTC. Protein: CASSLDWRQGYGYTF.

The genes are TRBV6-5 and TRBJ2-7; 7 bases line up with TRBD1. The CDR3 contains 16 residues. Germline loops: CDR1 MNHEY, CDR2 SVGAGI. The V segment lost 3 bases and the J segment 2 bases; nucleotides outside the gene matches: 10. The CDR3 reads CASSYNMGQGAYEQYF. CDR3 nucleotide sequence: TGTGCCAGCAGTTATAATATGGGGCAGGGGGCCTACGAGCAGTACTTC.

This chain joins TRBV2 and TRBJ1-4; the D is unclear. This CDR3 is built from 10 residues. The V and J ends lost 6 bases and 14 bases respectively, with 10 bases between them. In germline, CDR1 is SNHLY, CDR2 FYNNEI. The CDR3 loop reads CASRTLDLFF. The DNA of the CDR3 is TGTGCCAGCAGGACACTGGATCTGTTTTTT.

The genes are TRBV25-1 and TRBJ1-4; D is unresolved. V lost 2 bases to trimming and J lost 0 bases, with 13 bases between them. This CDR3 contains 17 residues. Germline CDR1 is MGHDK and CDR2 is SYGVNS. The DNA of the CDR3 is TGTGCCAGCAGTGAACCGGTCCGAGCCACAACTAATGAAAAACTGTTTTTT. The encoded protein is CASSEPVRATTNEKLFF. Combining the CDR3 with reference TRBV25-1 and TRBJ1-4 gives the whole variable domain EADIYQTPRYLVIGTGKKITLECSQTMGHDKMYWYQQDPGMELHLIHYSYGVNSTEKGDLSSESTVSRIRTEHFPLTLESARPSHTSQYLCASSEPVRATTNEKLFFGSGTQLSVL.

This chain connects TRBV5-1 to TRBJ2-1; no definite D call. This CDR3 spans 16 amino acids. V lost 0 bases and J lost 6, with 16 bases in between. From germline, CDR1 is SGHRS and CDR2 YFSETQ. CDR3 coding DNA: TGCGCCAGCAGCTTGGGAAGTGCCTCGGGTGGCAATGAGCAGTTCTTC. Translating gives CASSLGSASGGNEQFF.

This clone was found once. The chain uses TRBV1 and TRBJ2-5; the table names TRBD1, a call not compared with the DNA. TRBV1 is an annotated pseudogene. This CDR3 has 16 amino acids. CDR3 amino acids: CTSRNDGPRSQETQYF. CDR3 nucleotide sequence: TGCACCAGCAGAAATGATGGCCCCCGTTCCCAAGAGACCCAGTACTTC.

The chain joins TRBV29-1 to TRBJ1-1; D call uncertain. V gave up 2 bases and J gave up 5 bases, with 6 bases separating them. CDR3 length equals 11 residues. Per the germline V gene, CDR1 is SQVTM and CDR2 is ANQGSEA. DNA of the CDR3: TGCAGCGTTGAAAGGTGGACTGAAGCTTTCTTT. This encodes CSVERWTEAFF.

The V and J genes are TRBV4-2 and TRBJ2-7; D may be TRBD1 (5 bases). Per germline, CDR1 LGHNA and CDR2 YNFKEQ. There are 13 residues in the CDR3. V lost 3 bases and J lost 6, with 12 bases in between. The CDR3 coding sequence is TGTGCCAGCAGCCACTTTGACAGAGGCGAGCAGTACTTC. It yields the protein CASSHFDRGEQYF.

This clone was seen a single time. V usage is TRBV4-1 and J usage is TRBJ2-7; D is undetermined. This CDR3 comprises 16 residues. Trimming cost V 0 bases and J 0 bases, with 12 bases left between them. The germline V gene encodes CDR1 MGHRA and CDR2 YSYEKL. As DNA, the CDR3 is TGCGCCAGCAGCCAAGATTGGTTGCCGAGCTCCTACGAGCAGTACTTC. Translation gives CASSQDWLPSSYEQYF.

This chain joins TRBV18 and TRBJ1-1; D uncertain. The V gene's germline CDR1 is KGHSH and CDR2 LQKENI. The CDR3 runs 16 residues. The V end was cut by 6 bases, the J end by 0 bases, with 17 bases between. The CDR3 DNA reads TGTGCCAGCTCCCCCACCAGGTCAGAGTTGAACACTGAAGCTTTCTTT. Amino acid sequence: CASSPTRSELNTEAFF.

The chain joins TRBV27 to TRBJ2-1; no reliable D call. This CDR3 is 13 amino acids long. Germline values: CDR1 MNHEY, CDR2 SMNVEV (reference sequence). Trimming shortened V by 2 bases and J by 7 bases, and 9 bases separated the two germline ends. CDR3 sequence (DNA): TGTGCCAGCAGTTTACCTGGGTGGAATGAGCAGTTCTTC. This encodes CASSLPGWNEQFF.

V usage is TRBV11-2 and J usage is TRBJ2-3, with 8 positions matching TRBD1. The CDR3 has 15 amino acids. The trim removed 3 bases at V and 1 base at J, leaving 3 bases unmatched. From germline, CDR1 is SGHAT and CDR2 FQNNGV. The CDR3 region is CASSFRQGRTDTQYF. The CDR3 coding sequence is TGTGCCAGCAGCTTCCGACAGGGGCGCACAGATACGCAGTATTTT.

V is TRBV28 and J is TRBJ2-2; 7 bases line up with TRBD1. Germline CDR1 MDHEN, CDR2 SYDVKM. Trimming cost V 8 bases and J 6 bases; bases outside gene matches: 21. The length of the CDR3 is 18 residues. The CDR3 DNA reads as TGTGCCAGCTCAACGACAGGGTACATCTTAAGGTCTGCCGGGGAGCTGTTTTTT. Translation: CASSTTGYILRSAGELFF.

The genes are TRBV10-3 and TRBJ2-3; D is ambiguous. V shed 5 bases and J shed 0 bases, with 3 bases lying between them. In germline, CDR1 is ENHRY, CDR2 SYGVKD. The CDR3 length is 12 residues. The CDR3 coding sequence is TGTGCCATCAGTTCTAGCACAGATACGCAGTATTTT. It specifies CAISSSTDTQYF.

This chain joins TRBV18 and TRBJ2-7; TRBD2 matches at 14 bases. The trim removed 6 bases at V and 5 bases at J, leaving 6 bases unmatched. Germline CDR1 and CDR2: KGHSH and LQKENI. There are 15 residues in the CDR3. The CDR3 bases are TGTGCCAGCTCGCGGGGACTAGCGGGAGAACACGAGCAGTACTTC. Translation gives CASSRGLAGEHEQYF.